This T cell receptor beta chain emerged from a study of T-cell reconstitution after alpha-beta-depleted transplantation in children. V was pared by 4 bases and J by 0 bases, with 8 bases of the junction left unmatched. The CDR3 is 16 amino acids. Germline assignment: CDR1 MGHRA and CDR2 YSYEKL. During its preparation, the TCRbeta library received unique molecular identifiers. A single record per CDR3 protein comes from TCRdb applying MiXCR to the PCR reads. The table records fewer than 500,000 distinct CDR3 sequences, roughly 43% of them present only once. Of note for this clonotype: Its cognate antigen is unknown.

Study observations and caveats: The main origin of T-cell counts and diversity one year after transplant was newly produced T cells.

The source is a girl aged 2 to 10 with aplastic anemia, due to receive a stem cell transplant. The chain combines TRBV4-1 with TRBJ2-7; 8 nucleotides line up with TRBD1. The material was PBMCs, obtained before TCRalphabeta/CD19-depleted stem cell transplant. The chain's CDR3 is CASSPATGQGSYEQYF. The CDR3 nucleotides read TGCGCCAGCAGCCCCGCGACCGGACAGGGCTCCTACGAGCAGTACTTC.